The rows below give T cell receptor beta chains drawn from one sample of a study of response to subunit inactivated influenza vaccine. In TCRdb, the RT-PCR reads were re-called with MiXCR into one record per CDR3 protein. Of 590,000 or so distinct CDR3 sequences listed, 12% to 15% are singletons. The material sequenced was PBMCs from blood, taken roughly 15 days before vaccination. These receptors were collected from a man aged 50-59 years who received an inactivated influenza vaccine. CDR3s include the opening cysteine and the closing phenylalanine or tryptophan. The D gene is left open where the match is weak. Some rows have no size entry. The others give once, few or many, or a class for an expanded clone.

many	TRBV5-1	NA	TRBJ1-2	TGCGCCAGCAGCCAAGGAGACTCGGATGGCTACACCTTC	CASSQGDSDGYTF
NA	TRBV3-1	NA	TRBJ2-7	TGTGCCAGCAGCCAACGAGACAGTGACTACGAGCAGTACTTC	CASSQRDSDYEQYF
NA	TRBV28	NA	TRBJ2-7	TGTGCCAGCAGTGTCCTTCTCCGCGGTAACGAGCAGTACTTC	CASSVLLRGNEQYF
NA	TRBV5-6	NA	TRBJ2-4	TGTGCCAGCAGCCCCGCTGGTGGAAACATTCAGTACTTC	CASSPAGGNIQYF
few	TRBV5-1	NA	TRBJ2-6	TGCGCCAGCAGCAGATTCTCTGGGGCCAACGTCCTGACTTTC	CASSRFSGANVLTF
few	TRBV28	NA	TRBJ1-2	TGTGCCAGCACCGAAGCCGCCCCTTATGGCTACACCTTC	CASTEAAPYGYTF
many	TRBV12-3/TRBV12-4	NA	TRBJ2-2	TGTGCCAGCAGTTTAGATGGTCTGGGTACCGGGGAGCTGTTTTTT	CASSLDGLGTGELFF
NA	TRBV6-2/TRBV6-3	TRBD2	TRBJ2-2	TGTGCCAGCAGTGACCGACTAGCGGGGGGCCAGAACACCGGGGAGCTGTTTTTT	CASSDRLAGGQNTGELFF
NA	TRBV12-3/TRBV12-4	TRBD1	TRBJ1-1	TGTGCCAGCAGGTATCCGGGACAGACAGTAACTGAAGCTTTCTTT	CASRYPGQTVTEAFF
NA	TRBV9	NA	TRBJ2-1	TGTGCCAGCAGCGTAGATCCCGGAGAGTACAATGAGCAGTTCTTC	CASSVDPGEYNEQFF
NA	TRBV19	NA	TRBJ2-1	TGTGCCAGTAGTCCCTCCAGACTACAAAATGAGCAGTTCTTC	CASSPSRLQNEQFF
NA	TRBV7-2	NA	TRBJ2-5	TGTGCCAGCAGCCCCCAGGGGACCCAGTACTTC	CASSPQGTQYF
many	TRBV27	TRBD1	TRBJ1-2	TGTGCCAGCAGTCGCGACAGGGTCTATGGCTACACCTTC	CASSRDRVYGYTF
many	TRBV29-1	TRBD1	TRBJ2-5	TGCAGCGTTGCTATGACAGGGGGATTGACCCAGTACTTC	CSVAMTGGLTQYF
few	TRBV12-3/TRBV12-4	TRBD2	TRBJ2-3	TGTGCCAGCAGTTTAGGAGGACTAGGCGGGGATACGCAGTATTTT	CASSLGGLGGDTQYF
few	TRBV4-3	NA	TRBJ2-2	TGCGCCAGCAGCCAGGACTATGGGCCCGGGGAGCTGTTTTTT	CASSQDYGPGELFF
many	TRBV5-1	TRBD1	TRBJ2-1	TGCGCCAGCAGCTTCGTACAGGGGACCTACAATGAGCAGTTCTTC	CASSFVQGTYNEQFF
NA	TRBV29-1	NA	TRBJ2-5	TGCAGCGTTGAAGACCATAGAGTGCCGGGCTCTTTACAAGAGACCCAGTACTTC	CSVEDHRVPGSLQETQYF
NA	TRBV28	NA	TRBJ2-2	TGTGCCAGCAGTTTGCCCCCCGAAACGGGCGTTGGGTCCGGGGAGCTGTTTTTT	CASSLPPETGVGSGELFF
NA	TRBV2	TRBD2	TRBJ2-1	TGTGCCAGCAGTAGGACTAGCGGGGGGGAGAGCTCCTACAATGAGCAGTTCTTC	CASSRTSGGESSYNEQFF
NA	TRBV5-1	TRBD2	TRBJ2-2	TGCGCCAGCAGCTTGGCCGGTAGCGGGAGGAGGACCGGGGAGCTGTTTTTT	CASSLAGSGRRTGELFF
NA	TRBV11-2	NA	TRBJ2-5	TGTGCCAGCAGCCCCGATTCAGGGCTAGATCTAGAGACCCAGTACTTC	CASSPDSGLDLETQYF
few	TRBV12-3/TRBV12-4	NA	TRBJ1-6	TGTGCCAGCAGTCTTTACAGGGTTAATTCACCCCTCCACTTT	CASSLYRVNSPLHF
many	TRBV29-1	NA	TRBJ2-1	TGCAGCGTTGGAGTAAAGCGTTACTACAATGAGCAGTTCTTC	CSVGVKRYYNEQFF
many	TRBV6-2/TRBV6-3	NA	TRBJ2-1	TGTGCCAGCAGTTACAGTGGGACTTACAATGAGCAGTTCTTC	CASSYSGTYNEQFF
NA	TRBV7-8	NA	TRBJ2-7	TGTGCCAGCAGCTTCGGACAGTATAAAGACTACGAGCAGTACTTC	CASSFGQYKDYEQYF
NA	TRBV20-1	NA	TRBJ2-7	TGCAGTGCTAGAGATGCGGCGGGGACCACCCGTGAGCAGTACTTC	CSARDAAGTTREQYF
NA	TRBV12-3/TRBV12-4	NA	TRBJ2-5	TGTGCCAGCCAGAACTATGTCCAAGAGACCCAGTACTTC	CASQNYVQETQYF
few	TRBV3-1	NA	TRBJ1-2	TGTGCCAGCAGCCAAGATCGGCCCGGGACCTTTTATGGCTACACCTTC	CASSQDRPGTFYGYTF
NA	TRBV7-9	TRBD2	TRBJ2-1	TGTGCCAGCAGCTTCCCGACTAGCGGGTACAATGAGCAGTTCTTC	CASSFPTSGYNEQFF
few	TRBV18	NA	TRBJ2-2	TGTGCCAGCTCACCACCGCCAGCGGGTTTCACCGGGGAGCTGTTTTTT	CASSPPPAGFTGELFF
many	TRBV13	TRBD1	TRBJ2-7	TGTGCCAGCAGCCAGCTACAGGGGACCTACGAGCAGTACTTC	CASSQLQGTYEQYF
NA	TRBV28	NA	TRBJ2-2	TGTGCCAGCAGCCGATTGGGGGGACTCGACACCGGGGAGCTGTTTTTT	CASSRLGGLDTGELFF
NA	TRBV20-1	NA	TRBJ2-1	TGCAGTGCTAGAGGGGATTCACAGATCTTGGATGAGCAGTTCTTC	CSARGDSQILDEQFF
NA	TRBV30	NA	TRBJ2-7	TGTGCCTGGAGTGTAGGAGGGGGCGAGCAGTACTTC	CAWSVGGGEQYF
many	TRBV3-1	NA	TRBJ1-4	TGTGCCAGCAGCCAAGACCTGACTCCGGGATTAAAACTGTTTTTT	CASSQDLTPGLKLFF
NA	TRBV28	TRBD1	TRBJ2-4	TGTGCCAGCAGTTTATCAGGGGGCGCTGACATTCAGTACTTC	CASSLSGGADIQYF
few	TRBV20-1	NA	TRBJ1-2	TGCAGTGCTCCTCACGGGGACTATCGCTATGGCTACACCTTC	CSAPHGDYRYGYTF
many	TRBV28	TRBD1	TRBJ2-1	TGTGCCAGCAGTTGGACAGGGGAAAGCAATGAGCAGTTCTTC	CASSWTGESNEQFF
many	TRBV28	NA	TRBJ1-5	TGTGCCAGCAGCCCTTCAGGGCTAACCCTTAGCAATCAGCCCCAGCATTTT	CASSPSGLTLSNQPQHF
NA	TRBV5-6	TRBD1	TRBJ2-5	TGTGCCAGCAGCTTTTATGGCAGGGGGCTTTCGGAGACCCAGTACTTC	CASSFYGRGLSETQYF
NA	TRBV12-3/TRBV12-4	NA	TRBJ2-3	TGTGCCAGCACGTATGCGGGGCCGGGGGCAGATACGCAGTATTTT	CASTYAGPGADTQYF
many	TRBV28	TRBD2	TRBJ2-7	TGTGCCAGCAGCCTCCCTAGCGGGAGTGGATCCTACGAGCAGTACTTC	CASSLPSGSGSYEQYF
few	TRBV4-3	TRBD1	TRBJ2-7	TGCGCCAGCAGCAAAAGTGGGCTAGGACAGGGGGCGGGTGAGCAGTACTTC	CASSKSGLGQGAGEQYF
NA	TRBV2	NA	TRBJ2-3	TGTGCCAGCAGTGAAGCTTTCCAGGGGCCCGAGTTAGATACGCAGTATTTT	CASSEAFQGPELDTQYF
few	TRBV5-5	NA	TRBJ2-3	TGTGCCAGCAGCAAGGGCCGGTTTGCAGATACGCAGTATTTT	CASSKGRFADTQYF
few	TRBV6-5	NA	TRBJ1-2	TGTGCCAGCAGCCGAACCCAGGGCCATGGCTACACCTTC	CASSRTQGHGYTF
few	TRBV11-2	NA	TRBJ2-1	TGTGCCAGCAGCTTAACGGGGGCGGCTGAGCAGTTCTTC	CASSLTGAAEQFF
many	TRBV7-6	NA	TRBJ2-2	TGTGCCAGCAGCACAGGGCTACCGGCCGGGGAGCTGTTTTTT	CASSTGLPAGELFF
NA	TRBV29-1	TRBD1	TRBJ2-7	TGCAGCGTTGAGGTGACAGGGGTCTACGAGCAGTACTTC	CSVEVTGVYEQYF
NA	TRBV12-3/TRBV12-4	NA	TRBJ2-3	TGTGCCAGCAGTGTTCCAGGGGCCTTATCTGATACGCAGTATTTT	CASSVPGALSDTQYF
few	TRBV7-2	TRBD2	TRBJ2-5	TGTGCCAGCAGCCCAGGACTAGCGGGGGCGCGCGGGGAGACCCAGTACTTC	CASSPGLAGARGETQYF
few	TRBV18	TRBD1	TRBJ2-1	TGTGCCAGCTCACCAACCCAACAGGGGCCCCATGAGCAGTTCTTC	CASSPTQQGPHEQFF
few	TRBV6-1	TRBD1	TRBJ2-7	TGTGCCAGCAGTCTGGGACAGCTTTCCTACGAGCAGTACTTC	CASSLGQLSYEQYF
many	TRBV5-6	TRBD1	TRBJ2-7	TGTGCCAGCTTCCCCCCAGGGGGCAGCGAGCAGTACTTC	CASFPPGGSEQYF
NA	TRBV20-1	TRBD1	TRBJ2-6	TGCAGTGCTAGAGACGTAACCGGGACAGGGCGCTCTGGGGCCAACGTCCTGACTTTC	CSARDVTGTGRSGANVLTF